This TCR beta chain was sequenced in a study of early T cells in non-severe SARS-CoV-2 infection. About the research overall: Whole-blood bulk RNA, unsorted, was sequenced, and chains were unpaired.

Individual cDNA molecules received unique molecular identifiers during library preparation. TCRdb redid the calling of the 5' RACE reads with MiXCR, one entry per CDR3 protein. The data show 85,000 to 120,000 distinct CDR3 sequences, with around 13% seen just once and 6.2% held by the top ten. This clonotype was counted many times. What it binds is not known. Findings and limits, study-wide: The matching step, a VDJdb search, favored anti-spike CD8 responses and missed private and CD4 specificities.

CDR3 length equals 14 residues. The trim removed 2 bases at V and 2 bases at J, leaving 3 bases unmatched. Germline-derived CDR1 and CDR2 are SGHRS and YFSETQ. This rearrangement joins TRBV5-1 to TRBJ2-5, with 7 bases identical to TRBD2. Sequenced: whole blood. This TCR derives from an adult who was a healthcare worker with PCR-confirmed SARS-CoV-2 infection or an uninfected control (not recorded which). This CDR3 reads CASSFGLDQETQYF. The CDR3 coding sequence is TGCGCCAGCAGCTTCGGACTAGATCAAGAGACCCAGTACTTC.